Each of the 19 T cell receptor beta chains below was sequenced from the same sample in a study of cytomegalovirus exposure and HLA in healthy donors. With 60 Vbeta and 13 Jbeta primers, the PCR was carried out. The table came from immunoSEQ multiplex PCR; TCRdb's copy has only in-frame clones and leaves some out. The data hold around 150,000 clones, with about 81% observed a single time. Sequenced material: PBMCs. These receptor sequences come from a woman under 30 in good health and CMV-seronegative.

The chain joins TRBV29-1 to TRBJ1-2; the match to TRBD1 covers 7 bases. The V and J ends lost 6 bases and 4 bases, in that order; junction bases with no gene match: 5. Per the germline V gene, CDR1 is SQVTM and CDR2 is ANQGSEA. The CDR3 extends over 12 amino acids. CDR3: CSVGGQSYGYTF. CDR3 DNA: TGCAGCGTGGGGGGACAGAGCTATGGCTACACCTTC.

The gene calls are TRBV5-1 and TRBJ2-1; a possible D gene is TRBD1 (5 bases). The V end was cut by 1 base, the J end by 5 bases, with 16 bases between. This CDR3 has 16 amino acids. CDR1 and CDR2 from the germline V gene are SGHRS and YFSETQ. The CDR3 nucleotides read TGCGCCAGCAGCTTGTGGGGTCAGGGAAAGGACAATGAGCAGTTCTTC. It specifies CASSLWGQGKDNEQFF.

The V call is TRBV10-3, the J call TRBJ1-2; weak D call: TRBD1 (6 bases). In germline, CDR1 is ENHRY, CDR2 SYGVKD. Between the trimmed V and J ends, which lost 9 bases and 4 bases, there was a span of 15 bases. This CDR3 contains 13 residues. The CDR3 protein is CAIPQGGSYGYTF. Written as DNA, the CDR3 is TGTGCCATTCCACAGGGAGGGAGCTATGGCTACACCTTC.

This rearrangement joins TRBV29-1 to TRBJ2-1, with D possibly matching TRBD1 (7 bases). The CDR3 consists of 13 residues. V was pared by 4 bases and J by 6 bases, with 13 bases between. Germline CDR1 reads SQVTM; CDR2 reads ANQGSEA. The DNA of the CDR3 is TGCAGCGTTGTGGGTCAGGGGGGCAATGAGCAGTTCTTC. It specifies CSVVGQGGNEQFF.

The rearrangement joins TRBV18 to TRBJ1-2; D gene ambiguous. In germline, CDR1 is KGHSH, CDR2 LQKENI. This CDR3 spans 14 amino acids. Trimming removed 2 bases from V and 3 bases from J, with 10 bases in between. The DNA of the CDR3 is TGTGCCAGCTCACCAAACGGTGGTGACTATGGCTACACCTTC. Translation: CASSPNGGDYGYTF.

This chain uses TRBV25-1 with TRBJ2-2; TRBD1 agrees at 9 bases. The CDR3 consists of 15 residues. Per germline, CDR1 MGHDK and CDR2 SYGVNS. Trimming took 4 bases from V and 7 from J; bases not matched to a gene: 7. CDR3 coding DNA: TGTGCCAGCAGTGCCGGGACAGGGCGAGTCGGGGAGCTGTTTTTT. Amino acid sequence: CASSAGTGRVGELFF.

The chain has TRBV6-5 and TRBJ1-2; 7 bases align to TRBD1. With V trimmed by 5 bases and J by 5 bases, 8 bases remained unmatched. Per germline, CDR1 MNHEY and CDR2 SVGAGI. There are 14 residues in the CDR3. The DNA of the CDR3 is TGTGCCAGCAGTGGGGGACAGAGGCAATATGGCTACACCTTC. Its protein product is CASSGGQRQYGYTF.

The chain uses TRBV9 and TRBJ2-3, with 8 bases fitting TRBD2. The length of the CDR3 is 14 residues. The ends lost 3 bases at V and 4 bases at J; junction bases unmatched: 4. Germline CDR1 reads SGDLS; CDR2 reads YYNGEE. This CDR3 is CASSGSGMSDTQYF. In DNA, the CDR3 is TGTGCCAGCAGCGGTAGCGGGATGTCAGATACGCAGTATTTT.

The J gene is TRBJ1-5, the V gene TRBV27, with D perhaps matching TRBD1 (5 bases). The germline V gene has CDR1 MNHEY and CDR2 SMNVEV (reference sequence). The CDR3 contains 14 residues. Trimming stripped 6 bases from V and 4 bases from J, with 13 bases between. The chain's CDR3 is CASRRGGSNQPQHF. DNA for the CDR3: TGTGCCAGCAGGAGGGGAGGAAGTAATCAGCCCCAGCATTTT.

The gene calls are TRBV6-6 and TRBJ2-1, with a weak D call TRBD2 (5 bases). Germline V gives CDR1 MNHNY, CDR2 SVGAGI (reference sequence). The CDR3 sequence is 14 residues long. V lost 6 bases and J 2 bases, leaving 11 bases between the germline ends. Here the CDR3 reads CASRPLATYNEQFF. The DNA for the CDR3 is TGTGCCAGCAGACCCCTAGCCACCTACAATGAGCAGTTCTTC.

This clone was seen only once. The V gene is TRBV7-9, the J gene TRBJ1-1, with no clear D. Trimming shortened V by 4 bases and J by 3 bases, and 15 bases separated the two germline ends. This CDR3 is 15 amino acids long. In germline, CDR1 is SEHNR, CDR2 FQNEAQ (reference sequence). CDR3 bases: TGTGCCAGCAGCTCGAAGGAAATCGGGTACACTGAAGCTTTCTTT. Translating gives CASSSKEIGYTEAFF.

This clone was detected a few times. The rearrangement joins TRBV28 to TRBJ1-4; unclear D gene. The CDR3 covers 14 residues. The germline CDR1 and CDR2 sequences are MDHEN and SYDVKM. The ends were cut back, 5 bases at V and 2 bases at J, with 9 bases in the middle. For the CDR3, the DNA is TGTGCCAGCAGTCTGAGCTCGACTAATGAAAAACTGTTTTTT. It codes for CASSLSSTNEKLFF. Filled out from reference TRBV28 and TRBJ1-4, the complete variable domain reads DVKVTQSSRYLVKRTGEKVFLECVQDMDHENMFWYRQDPGLGLRLIYFSYDVKMKEKGDIPEGYSVSREKKERFSLILESASTNQTSMYLCASSLSSTNEKLFFGSGTQLSVL.

This sequence joins TRBV27 and TRBJ1-6; no firm D call. CDR1 is MNHEY, CDR2 SMNVEV, per germline (reference sequence). Trimming removed 7 bases at V and 10 bases at J, with 20 bases between. The CDR3 has 15 amino acids. In DNA form, the CDR3 reads TGTGCCAGCACCCTAAGTCTGGAGGATTGGTCACCCCTCCACTTT. Encoded protein: CASTLSLEDWSPLHF.

A few counts support this clone. The rearrangement uses TRBV6-1 and TRBJ2-7, with D unclear. This CDR3 has 12 amino acids. Per the germline V gene, CDR1 is MNHNS and CDR2 is SASEGT. Trimming left V 6 bases short and J 1 base short, with 7 bases between. In DNA, the CDR3 is TGTGCCAGCAGGCGCAGGTCCTACGAGCAGTACTTC. Translation: CASRRRSYEQYF.

The gene calls are TRBV4-2 and TRBJ2-1, with D perhaps matching TRBD2 (5 bases). This CDR3 has 15 residues. The germline gives CDR1 LGHNA, CDR2 YNFKEQ. V dropped 1 base and J dropped 2 bases, with 9 bases sitting between them. The DNA of the CDR3 is TGTGCCAGCAGCCAAGCTCACGGGACCTACAATGAGCAGTTCTTC. Amino acids: CASSQAHGTYNEQFF.

This clone has more than one count but fewer than ten. The V call is TRBV9, the J call TRBJ2-2, with 9 bases fitting TRBD1. V trimming: 4 bases; J trimming: 7 bases; junction bases outside the gene matches: 8. Per germline, CDR1 SGDLS and CDR2 YYNGEE. The CDR3 totals 15 residues. The CDR3 loop reads CASSHVGQGIGELFF. The CDR3 bases are TGTGCCAGCAGCCACGTAGGACAGGGGATCGGGGAGCTGTTTTTT.

This rearrangement joins TRBV5-1 to TRBJ2-5; 8 bases agree with TRBD2. Germline values: CDR1 SGHRS, CDR2 YFSETQ. CDR3 size: 15 residues. V shed 4 bases, J shed 6 bases, and the junction held 11 bases outside the gene matches. The CDR3 sequence is CASSPPGGVFQTQYF. CDR3 bases: TGCGCCAGCAGCCCCCCGGGGGGGGTATTCCAGACCCAGTACTTC.

This chain links TRBV18 with TRBJ2-1; D possibly corresponds to TRBD1 (6 bases). CDR1 KGHSH and CDR2 LQKENI come from the germline V gene. The CDR3 is made up of 14 amino acids. V gave up 2 bases and J gave up 6 bases, with 11 bases separating them. The CDR3 DNA reads as TGTGCCAGCTCACCAGCGACAGGACCCAATGAGCAGTTCTTC. Encoded protein: CASSPATGPNEQFF.

This clone occurred once. The genes are TRBV5-1 and TRBJ1-2, with 10 bases matching TRBD1. CDR3 size: 16 residues. V shed 4 bases and J 3 bases; nucleotides not matched to a gene: 9. CDR1 SGHRS and CDR2 YFSETQ come from the germline V gene. The CDR3, as DNA: TGCGCCAGCAGCCAACGACAGGGGGCCATACACTATGGCTACACCTTC. Protein sequence: CASSQRQGAIHYGYTF.